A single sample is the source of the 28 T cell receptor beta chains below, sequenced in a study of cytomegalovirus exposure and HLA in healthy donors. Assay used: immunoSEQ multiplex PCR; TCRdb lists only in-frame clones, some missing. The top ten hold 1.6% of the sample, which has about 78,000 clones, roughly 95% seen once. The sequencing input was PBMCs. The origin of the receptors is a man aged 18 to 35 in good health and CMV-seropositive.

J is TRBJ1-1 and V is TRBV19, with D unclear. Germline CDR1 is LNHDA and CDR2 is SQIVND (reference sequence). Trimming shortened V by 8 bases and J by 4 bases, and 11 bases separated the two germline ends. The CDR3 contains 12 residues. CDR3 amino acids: CASDGTGTEAFF. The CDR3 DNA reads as TGTGCCAGTGACGGTACGGGCACTGAAGCTTTCTTT.

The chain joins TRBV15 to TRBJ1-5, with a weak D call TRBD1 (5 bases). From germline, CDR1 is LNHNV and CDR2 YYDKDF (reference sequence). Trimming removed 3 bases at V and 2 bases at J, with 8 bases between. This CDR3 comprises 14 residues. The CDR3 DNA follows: TGTGCCACCAGCAGGTCCAGGGGCAATCAGCCCCAGCATTTT. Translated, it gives CATSRSRGNQPQHF.

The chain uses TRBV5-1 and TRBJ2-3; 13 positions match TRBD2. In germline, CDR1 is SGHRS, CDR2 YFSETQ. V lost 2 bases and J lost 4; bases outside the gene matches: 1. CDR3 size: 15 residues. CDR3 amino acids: CASSLLAGGADTQYF. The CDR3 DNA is TGCGCCAGCAGCTTACTAGCGGGGGGGGCAGATACGCAGTATTTT.

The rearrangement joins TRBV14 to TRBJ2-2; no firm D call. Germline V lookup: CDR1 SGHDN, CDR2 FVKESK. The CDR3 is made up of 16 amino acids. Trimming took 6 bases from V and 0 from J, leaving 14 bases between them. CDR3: CASRPLGQPNTGELFF. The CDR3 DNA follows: TGTGCCAGCAGGCCGTTGGGCCAACCGAACACCGGGGAGCTGTTTTTT. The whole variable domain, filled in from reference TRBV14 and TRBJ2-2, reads EAGVTQFPSHSVIEKGQTVTLRCDPISGHDNLYWYRRVMGKEIKFLLHFVKESKQDESGMPNNRFLAERTGGTYSTLKVQPAELEDSGVYFCASRPLGQPNTGELFFGEGSRLTVL.

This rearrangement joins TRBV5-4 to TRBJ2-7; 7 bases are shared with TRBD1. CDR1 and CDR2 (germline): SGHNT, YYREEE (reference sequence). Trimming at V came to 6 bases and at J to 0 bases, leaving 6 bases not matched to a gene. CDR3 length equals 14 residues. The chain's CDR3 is CASNDRDSSYEQYF. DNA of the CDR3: TGTGCCAGCAACGACCGGGACAGCTCCTACGAGCAGTACTTC.

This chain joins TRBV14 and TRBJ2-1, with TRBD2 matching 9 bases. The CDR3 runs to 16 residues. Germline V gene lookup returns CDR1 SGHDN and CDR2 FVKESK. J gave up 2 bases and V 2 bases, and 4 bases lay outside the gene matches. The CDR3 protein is CASSQPGLAPYNEQFF. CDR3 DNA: TGTGCCAGCAGCCAACCGGGACTAGCCCCCTACAATGAGCAGTTCTTC.

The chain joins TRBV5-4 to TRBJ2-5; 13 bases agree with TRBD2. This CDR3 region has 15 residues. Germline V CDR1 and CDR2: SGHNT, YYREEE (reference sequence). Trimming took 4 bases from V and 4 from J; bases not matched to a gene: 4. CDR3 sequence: CASSTSGRAGETQYF. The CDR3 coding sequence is TGTGCCAGCAGCACTAGCGGGAGGGCCGGAGAGACCCAGTACTTC. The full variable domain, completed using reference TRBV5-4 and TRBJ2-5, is ETGVTQSPTHLIKTRGQQVTLRCSSQSGHNTVSWYQQALGQGPQFIFQYYREEENGRGNFPPRFSGLQFPNYSSELNVNALELDDSALYLCASSTSGRAGETQYFGPGTRLLVL.

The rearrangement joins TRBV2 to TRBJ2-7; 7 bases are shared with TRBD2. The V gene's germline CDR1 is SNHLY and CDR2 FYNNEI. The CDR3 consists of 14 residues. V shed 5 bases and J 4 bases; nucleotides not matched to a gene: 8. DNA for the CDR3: TGTGCCAGCAGTTTGGGGGGGAGCCGGTACGAGCAGTACTTC. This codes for CASSLGGSRYEQYF.

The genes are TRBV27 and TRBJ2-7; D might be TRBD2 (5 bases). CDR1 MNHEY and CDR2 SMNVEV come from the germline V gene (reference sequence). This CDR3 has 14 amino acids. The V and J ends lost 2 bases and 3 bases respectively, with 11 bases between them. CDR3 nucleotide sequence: TGTGCCAGCAGTTTACGAGCGGAGCACTACGAGCAGTACTTC. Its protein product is CASSLRAEHYEQYF.

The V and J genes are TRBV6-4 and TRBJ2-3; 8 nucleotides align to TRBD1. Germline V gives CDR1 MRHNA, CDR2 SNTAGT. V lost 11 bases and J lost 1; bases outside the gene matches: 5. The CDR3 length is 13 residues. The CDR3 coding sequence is TGTGCCCGAGGGACAGGTGGCACAGATACGCAGTATTTT. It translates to CARGTGGTDTQYF.

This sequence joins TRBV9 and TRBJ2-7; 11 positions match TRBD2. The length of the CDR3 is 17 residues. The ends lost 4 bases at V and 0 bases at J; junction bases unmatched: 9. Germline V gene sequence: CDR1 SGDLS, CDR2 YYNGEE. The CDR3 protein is CASSSHDGTSGSYEQYF. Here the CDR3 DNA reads TGTGCCAGCAGCTCACACGACGGGACTAGCGGCTCCTACGAGCAGTACTTC. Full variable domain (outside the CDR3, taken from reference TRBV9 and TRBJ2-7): DSGVTQTPKHLITATGQRVTLRCSPRSGDLSVYWYQQSLDQGLQFLIQYYNGEERAKGNILERFSAQQFPDLHSELNLSSLELGDSALYFCASSSHDGTSGSYEQYFGPGTRLTVT.

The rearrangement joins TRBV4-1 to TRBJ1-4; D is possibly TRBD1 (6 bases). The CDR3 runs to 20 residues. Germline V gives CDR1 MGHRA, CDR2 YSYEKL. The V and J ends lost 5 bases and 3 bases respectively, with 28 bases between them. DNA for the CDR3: TGCGCCAGCAGCGCCCAGGTTTCGGCTGGCGGGGGGCGGTCTAATGAAAAACTGTTTTTT. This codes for CASSAQVSAGGGRSNEKLFF.

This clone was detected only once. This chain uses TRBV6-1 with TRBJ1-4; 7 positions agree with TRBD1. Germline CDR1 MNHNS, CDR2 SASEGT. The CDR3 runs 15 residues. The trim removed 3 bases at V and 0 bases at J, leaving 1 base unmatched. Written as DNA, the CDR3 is TGTGCCAGCAGTGATGGACAGGCAACTAATGAAAAACTGTTTTTT. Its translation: CASSDGQATNEKLFF.

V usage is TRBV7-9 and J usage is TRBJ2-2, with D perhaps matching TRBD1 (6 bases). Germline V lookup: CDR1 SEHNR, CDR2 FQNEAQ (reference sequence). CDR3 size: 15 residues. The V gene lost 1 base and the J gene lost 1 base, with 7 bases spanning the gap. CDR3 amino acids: CASSLGGRNTGELFF. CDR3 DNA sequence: TGTGCCAGCAGCTTAGGGGGGCGGAACACCGGGGAGCTGTTTTTT.

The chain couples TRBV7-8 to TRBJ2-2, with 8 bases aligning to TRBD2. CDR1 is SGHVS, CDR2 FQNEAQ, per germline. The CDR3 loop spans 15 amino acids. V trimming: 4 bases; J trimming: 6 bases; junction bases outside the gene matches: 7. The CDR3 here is CASSSGGPGSGELFF. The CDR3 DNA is TGTGCCAGCAGCTCGGGAGGGCCTGGTTCCGGGGAGCTGTTTTTT. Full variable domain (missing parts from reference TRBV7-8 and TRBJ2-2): GAGVSQSPRYKVAKRGQDVALRCDPISGHVSLFWYQQALGQGPEFLTYFQNEAQLDKSGLPSDRFFAERPEGSVSTLKIQRTQQEDSAVYLCASSSGGPGSGELFFGEGSRLTVL.

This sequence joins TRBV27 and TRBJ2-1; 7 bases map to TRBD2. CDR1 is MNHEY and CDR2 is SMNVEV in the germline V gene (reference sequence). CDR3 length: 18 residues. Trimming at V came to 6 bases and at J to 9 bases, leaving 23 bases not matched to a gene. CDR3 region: CASSSTRRRAGDGGEQFF. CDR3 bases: TGTGCCAGCAGCTCGACCAGAAGGCGGGCGGGAGATGGCGGTGAGCAGTTCTTC.

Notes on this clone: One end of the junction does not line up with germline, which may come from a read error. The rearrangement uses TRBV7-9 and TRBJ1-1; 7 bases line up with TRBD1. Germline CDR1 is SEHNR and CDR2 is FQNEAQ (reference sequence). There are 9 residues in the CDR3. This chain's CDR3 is CASSPGTDF. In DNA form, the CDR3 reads TGTGCCAGCAGCCCCGGGACAGACTTT.

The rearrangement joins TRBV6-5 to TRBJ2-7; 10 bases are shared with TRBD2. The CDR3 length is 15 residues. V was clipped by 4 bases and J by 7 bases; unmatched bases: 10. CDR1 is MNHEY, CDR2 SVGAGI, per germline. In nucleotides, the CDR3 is TGTGCCAGCAGTTGGTCCGGGACTAGCGAGAGAGAGCAGTACTTC. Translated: CASSWSGTSEREQYF.

CDR3 sequence: CASSLAPGQKSYEQYF. As DNA, the CDR3 is TGTGCCAGCAGCTTAGCGCCCGGACAGAAGTCCTACGAGCAGTACTTC. The rearrangement joins TRBV7-9 to TRBJ2-7; a weak D match, TRBD1 (6 bases). Trimming removed 0 bases at V and 1 base at J, with 13 bases between. The CDR3 loop spans 16 amino acids. Germline V gene data show CDR1 as SEHNR and CDR2 as FQNEAQ (reference sequence).

The CDR3 is CASSPRTGTNEQFF. The CDR3 DNA sequence: TGTGCCAGCAGTCCTCGGACAGGGACGAATGAGCAGTTCTTC. The V and J genes are TRBV27 and TRBJ2-1; 8 nucleotides agree with TRBD1. V shed 5 bases and J 7 bases; nucleotides not matched to a gene: 7. The CDR3 extends over 14 amino acids. Germline CDR1 MNHEY, CDR2 SMNVEV (reference sequence).

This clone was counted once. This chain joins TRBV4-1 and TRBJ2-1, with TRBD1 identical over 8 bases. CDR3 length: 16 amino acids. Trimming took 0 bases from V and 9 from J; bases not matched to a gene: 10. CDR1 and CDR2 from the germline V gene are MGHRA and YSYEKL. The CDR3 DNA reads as TGCGCCAGCAGCCAAGACCCATATTCGGGGACAGGTGAGCAGTTCTTC. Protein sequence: CASSQDPYSGTGEQFF.

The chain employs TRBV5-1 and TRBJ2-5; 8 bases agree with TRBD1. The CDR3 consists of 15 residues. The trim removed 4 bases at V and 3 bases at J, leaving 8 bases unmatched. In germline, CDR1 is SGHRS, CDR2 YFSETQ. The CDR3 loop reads CASSLMDRAKETQYF. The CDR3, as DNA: TGCGCCAGCAGCCTGATGGACAGGGCCAAAGAGACCCAGTACTTC.

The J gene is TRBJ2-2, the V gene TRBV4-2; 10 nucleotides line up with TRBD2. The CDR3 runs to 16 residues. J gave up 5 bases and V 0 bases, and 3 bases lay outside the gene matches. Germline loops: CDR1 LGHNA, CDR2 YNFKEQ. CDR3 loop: CASSQDTSGVTGELFF. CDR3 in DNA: TGTGCCAGCAGCCAAGATACTAGCGGGGTTACCGGGGAGCTGTTTTTT.

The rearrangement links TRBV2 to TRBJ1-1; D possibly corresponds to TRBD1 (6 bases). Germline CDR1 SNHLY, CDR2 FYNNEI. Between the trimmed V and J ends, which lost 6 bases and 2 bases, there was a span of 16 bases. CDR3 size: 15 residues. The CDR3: CASSDAQGFNTEAFF. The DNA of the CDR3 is TGTGCCAGCAGCGACGCACAGGGATTTAACACTGAAGCTTTCTTT. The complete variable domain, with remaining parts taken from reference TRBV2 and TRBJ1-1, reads EPEVTQTPSHQVTQMGQEVILRCVPISNHLYFYWYRQILGQKVEFLVSFYNNEISEKSEIFDDQFSVERPDGSNFTLKIRSTKLEDSAMYFCASSDAQGFNTEAFFGQGTRLTVV.

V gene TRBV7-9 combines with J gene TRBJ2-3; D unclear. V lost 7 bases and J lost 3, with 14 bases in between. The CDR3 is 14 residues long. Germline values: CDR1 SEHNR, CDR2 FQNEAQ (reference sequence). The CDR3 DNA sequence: TGTGCCAGCACTTTGGCGGAAACTACAGATACGCAGTATTTT. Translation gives CASTLAETTDTQYF. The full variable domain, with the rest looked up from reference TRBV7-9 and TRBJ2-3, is DTGVSQNPRHKITKRGQNVTFRCDPISEHNRLYWYRQTLGQGPEFLTYFQNEAQLEKSRLLSDRFSAERPKGSFSTLEIQRTEQGDSAMYLCASTLAETTDTQYFGPGTRLTVL.

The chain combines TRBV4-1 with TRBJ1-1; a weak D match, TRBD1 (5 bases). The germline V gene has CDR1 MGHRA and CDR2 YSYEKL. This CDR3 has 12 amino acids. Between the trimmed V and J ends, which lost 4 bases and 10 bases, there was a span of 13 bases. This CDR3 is CASSPSRGGAFF. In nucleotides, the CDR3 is TGCGCCAGCAGCCCTTCCCGGGGGGGAGCTTTCTTT.

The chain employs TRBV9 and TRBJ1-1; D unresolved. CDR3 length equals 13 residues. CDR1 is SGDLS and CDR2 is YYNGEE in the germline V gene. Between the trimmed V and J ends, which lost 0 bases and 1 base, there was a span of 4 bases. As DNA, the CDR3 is TGTGCCAGCAGCGTAGCGGGGAACACTGAAGCTTTCTTT. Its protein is CASSVAGNTEAFF.

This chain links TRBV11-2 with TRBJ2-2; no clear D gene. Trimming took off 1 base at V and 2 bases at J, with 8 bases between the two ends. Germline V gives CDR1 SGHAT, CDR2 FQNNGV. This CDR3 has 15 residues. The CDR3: CASSLVSPNTGELFF. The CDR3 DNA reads TGTGCCAGCAGCTTAGTAAGCCCAAACACCGGGGAGCTGTTTTTT.